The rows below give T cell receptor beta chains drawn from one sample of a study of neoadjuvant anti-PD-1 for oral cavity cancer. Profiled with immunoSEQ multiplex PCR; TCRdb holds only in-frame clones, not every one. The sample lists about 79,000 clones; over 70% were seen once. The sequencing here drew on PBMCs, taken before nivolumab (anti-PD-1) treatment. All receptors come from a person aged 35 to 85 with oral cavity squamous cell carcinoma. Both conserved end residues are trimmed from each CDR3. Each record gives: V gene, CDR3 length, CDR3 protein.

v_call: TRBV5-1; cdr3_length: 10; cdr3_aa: ASSLPAYEQY
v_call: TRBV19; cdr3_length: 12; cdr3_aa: ASSATRGGYGYT
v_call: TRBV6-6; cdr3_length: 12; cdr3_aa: ASRKGQNNSPLH
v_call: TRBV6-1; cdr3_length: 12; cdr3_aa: ASRPGEGWTEAF
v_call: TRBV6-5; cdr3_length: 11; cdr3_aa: ASRDRLNTEAF
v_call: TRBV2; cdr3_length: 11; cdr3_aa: ASSAPTAYGYT
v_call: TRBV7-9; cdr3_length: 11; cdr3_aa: ASSWDEFGTEY
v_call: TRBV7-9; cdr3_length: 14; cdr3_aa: ASSSSGGLSYNEQF
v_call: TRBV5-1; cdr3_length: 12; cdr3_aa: ASSRTGGHYEQY
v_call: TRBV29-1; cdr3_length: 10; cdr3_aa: SVGGRDRGYT
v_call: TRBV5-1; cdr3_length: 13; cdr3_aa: ASSTGQGLNTEAF
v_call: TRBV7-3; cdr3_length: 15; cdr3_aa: ASSTRLAGANTGELF
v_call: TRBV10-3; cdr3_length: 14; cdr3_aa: AISETDSKASYEQY
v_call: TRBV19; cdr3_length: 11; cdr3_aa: ASSIGWGYEQY
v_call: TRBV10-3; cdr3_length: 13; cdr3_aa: AISDQLDRGFEQY
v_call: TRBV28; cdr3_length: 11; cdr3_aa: ATGLTGFNEQF
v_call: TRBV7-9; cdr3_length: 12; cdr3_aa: ASSPKMGGTEAF
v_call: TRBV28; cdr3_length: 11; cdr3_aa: ASSLAGLYEQY
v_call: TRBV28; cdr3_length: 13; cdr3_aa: ASTGAEKMGTEAF
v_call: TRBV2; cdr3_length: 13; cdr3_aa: ASRPGTGGKETQY
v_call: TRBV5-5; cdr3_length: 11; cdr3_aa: ASSLTGESEAF
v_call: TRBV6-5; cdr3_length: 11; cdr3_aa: ASSSGRTYEQY
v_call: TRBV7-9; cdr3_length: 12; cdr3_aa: ASSLGQGNYGYT
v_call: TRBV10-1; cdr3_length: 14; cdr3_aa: ASSDRDSRGHGELF
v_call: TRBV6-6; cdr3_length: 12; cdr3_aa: ASRRTGDTGELF
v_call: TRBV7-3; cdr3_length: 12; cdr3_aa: ASSLTDRNTEAF
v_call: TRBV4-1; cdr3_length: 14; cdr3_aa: ASSPEDRGNNQPQH
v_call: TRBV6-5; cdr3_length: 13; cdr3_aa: ASSYEAGTERGQY
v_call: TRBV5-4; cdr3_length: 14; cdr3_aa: ASSLIAGGPAETQY
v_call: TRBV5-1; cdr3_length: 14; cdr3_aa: ASSPRTSGSSYEQY
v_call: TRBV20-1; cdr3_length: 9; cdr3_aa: SAKTGYEQY
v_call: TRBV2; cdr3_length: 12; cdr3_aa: ASSWRSGANVLT
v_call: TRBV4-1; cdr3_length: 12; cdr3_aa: ASSRPSGRFEQF
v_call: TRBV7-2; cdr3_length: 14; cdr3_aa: ASSPPGGAFGNTIY
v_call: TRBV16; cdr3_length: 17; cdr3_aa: ASSQSKGGGRERSYGYT
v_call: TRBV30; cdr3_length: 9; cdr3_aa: AWSTRGGYT
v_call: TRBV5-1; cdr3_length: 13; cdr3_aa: ASTPDWTSSYEQY
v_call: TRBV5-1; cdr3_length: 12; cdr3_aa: ASSLGQFQETQY
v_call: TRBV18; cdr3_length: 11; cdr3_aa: ASSPSVPYEQY
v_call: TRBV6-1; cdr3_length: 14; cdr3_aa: ASSEREKSTNEKLF
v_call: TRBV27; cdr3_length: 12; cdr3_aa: ASSLFNSNYGYT
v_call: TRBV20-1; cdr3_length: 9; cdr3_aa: SARDRREQF
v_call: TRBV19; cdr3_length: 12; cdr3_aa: ASRHGRGTDTQY
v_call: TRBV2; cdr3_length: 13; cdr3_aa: ASSDAGVGTDTQY
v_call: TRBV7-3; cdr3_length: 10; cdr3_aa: ASSPPGGEQY
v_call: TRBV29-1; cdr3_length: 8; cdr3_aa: SVGSNEQF
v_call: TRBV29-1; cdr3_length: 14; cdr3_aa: SVGGGLAGGSGEQY
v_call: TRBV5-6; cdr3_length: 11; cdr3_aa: ASSDGYSYEQY